A single T cell receptor (beta chain) is shown here with its context. Its cognate antigen is unknown. The PCR employed 60 Vbeta primers together with 13 Jbeta primers. Measured with immunoSEQ multiplex PCR; TCRdb has only the in-frame clones, and not every one. The data contain 270,000 or so clones, roughly 90% of them singletons. This record comes from a study of cytomegalovirus exposure and HLA in healthy donors. The V and J ends lost 5 bases and 4 bases, in that order; junction bases with no gene match: 10. Germline V gives CDR1 SEHNR, CDR2 FQNEAQ (reference sequence). This CDR3 contains 15 residues. Whole-study results and caveats: The sole available immune exposure information was CMV serostatus. Of the V segments, some could not be distinguished, including TRBV6-2 and TRBV6-3, and were excluded. In a later analysis, parvovirus B19, influenza, CMV and Epstein-Barr virus appeared linked to several top co-occurrence clusters.

The receptor's source is a man aged 40-55 years in good health and CMV-seropositive. This chain connects TRBV7-9 to TRBJ1-2; 7 nucleotides match TRBD1. Sequencing used PBMCs. CDR3 in DNA: TGTGCCAGCAGCCCATGGGACAGCTCGTTCTATGGCTACACCTTC. It encodes CASSPWDSSFYGYTF.